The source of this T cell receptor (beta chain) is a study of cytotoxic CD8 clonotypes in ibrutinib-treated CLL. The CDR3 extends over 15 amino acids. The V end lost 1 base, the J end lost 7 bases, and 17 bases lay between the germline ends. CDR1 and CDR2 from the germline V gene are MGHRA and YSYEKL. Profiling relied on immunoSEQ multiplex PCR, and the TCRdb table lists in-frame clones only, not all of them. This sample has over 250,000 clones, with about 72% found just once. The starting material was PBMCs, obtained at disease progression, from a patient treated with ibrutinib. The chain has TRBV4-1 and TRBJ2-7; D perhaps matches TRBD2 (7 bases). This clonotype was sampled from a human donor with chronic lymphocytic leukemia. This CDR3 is CASSQARGGRFEQYF. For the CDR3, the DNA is TGCGCCAGCAGCCAAGCCCGCGGGGGCCGCTTTGAGCAGTACTTC.